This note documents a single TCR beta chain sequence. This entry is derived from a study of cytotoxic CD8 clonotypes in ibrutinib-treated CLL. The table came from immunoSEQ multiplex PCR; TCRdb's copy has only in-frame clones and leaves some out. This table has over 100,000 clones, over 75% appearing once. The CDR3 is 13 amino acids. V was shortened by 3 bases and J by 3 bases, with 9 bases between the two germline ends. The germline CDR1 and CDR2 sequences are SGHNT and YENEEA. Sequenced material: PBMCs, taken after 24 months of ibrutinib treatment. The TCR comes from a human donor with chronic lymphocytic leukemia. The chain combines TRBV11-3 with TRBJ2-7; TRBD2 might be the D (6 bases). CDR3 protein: CASSFSGVYEQYF. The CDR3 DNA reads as TGTGCCAGCAGCTTCTCGGGGGTCTACGAGCAGTACTTC.